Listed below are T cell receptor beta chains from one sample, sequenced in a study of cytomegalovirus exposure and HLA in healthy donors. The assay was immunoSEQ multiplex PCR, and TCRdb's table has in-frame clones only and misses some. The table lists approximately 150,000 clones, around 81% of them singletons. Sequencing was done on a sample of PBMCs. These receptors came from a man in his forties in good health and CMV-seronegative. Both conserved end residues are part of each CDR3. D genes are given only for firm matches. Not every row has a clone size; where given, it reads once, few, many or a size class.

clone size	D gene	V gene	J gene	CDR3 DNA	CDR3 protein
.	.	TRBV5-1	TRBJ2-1	TGCGCCAGCAGCTTGGTGCGAGGGGGCTCCTACAATGAGCAGTTCTTC	CASSLVRGGSYNEQFF
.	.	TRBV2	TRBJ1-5	TGTGCCAGCAGCTCGGCCAGGAGCAATCAGCCCCAGCATTTT	CASSSARSNQPQHF
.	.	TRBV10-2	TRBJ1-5	TGCGCCAGCAGTGAAGGAGTCCCGGGCCAGCATTTT	CASSEGVPGQHF
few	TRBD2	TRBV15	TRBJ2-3	TGTGCCACCAGCAGAGATAGCGGGAGTTTCACAGATACGCAGTATTTT	CATSRDSGSFTDTQYF
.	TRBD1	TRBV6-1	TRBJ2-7	TGTGCCAGCAGCGGACAGGGACACGAGCAGTACTTC	CASSGQGHEQYF
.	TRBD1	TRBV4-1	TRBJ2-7	TGCGCCAGCAGCCAATACAGGGGGGTGTTGTACGAGCAGTACTTC	CASSQYRGVLYEQYF
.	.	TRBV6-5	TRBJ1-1	TGTGCCAGCAGTTGGAGGATAAACACTGAAGCTTTCTTT	CASSWRINTEAFF
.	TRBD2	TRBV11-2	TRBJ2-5	TGTGCCAGCAGCCCGACTAGCGGGCCTCAAGAGACCCAGTACTTC	CASSPTSGPQETQYF
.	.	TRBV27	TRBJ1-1	TGTGCCAGCAGTTTACAGAGGCCGTACACTGAAGCTTTCTTT	CASSLQRPYTEAFF
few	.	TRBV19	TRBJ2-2	TGTGCCAGTACCACGTCCAGGCGGGTCGGGGAGCTGTTTTTT	CASTTSRRVGELFF
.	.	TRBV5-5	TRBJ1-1	TGTGCCAGCAGCCCCTTCAGAAACACTGAAGCTTTCTTT	CASSPFRNTEAFF
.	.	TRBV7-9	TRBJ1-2	TGTGCCAGCAGCTTACCTGATGGCTACACCTTC	CASSLPDGYTF
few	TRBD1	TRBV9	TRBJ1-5	TGTGCCAGCAGCGTAGATTCGGGGACAGCCTCAGGGGAGCCCCAGCATTTT	CASSVDSGTASGEPQHF
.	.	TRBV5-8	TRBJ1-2	TGTGCCAGCAGCTTACAGGTGCACTATGGCTACACCTTC	CASSLQVHYGYTF
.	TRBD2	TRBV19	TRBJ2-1	TGTGCCAGTAGTATAGAATCCCTGGGCCAGGGAGGGTCCTACAATGAGCAGTTCTTC	CASSIESLGQGGSYNEQFF